Following are 2 T cell receptor beta chains from one sample sequenced in a study of T-cell memory formation after mild COVID-19. TCRdb itself ran the 5' RACE reads through MiXCR, one entry per CDR3 protein. This sample yields more than 75,000 distinct CDR3 sequences, of which 20% to 30% are seen a single time; roughly two fifths belongs to the top ten. The source material was PBMCs or a T cell subset sorted from them (not recorded which). Receptor source: a man between 18 and 29 years old who had mild COVID-19 (a few samples of this study predate the infection). Cell type and time point are not known.

This rearrangement joins TRBV6-2 or TRBV6-3 to TRBJ2-7; a weak D match, TRBD1 (6 bases). The CDR3 runs 12 residues. V was cut by 2 bases and J by 7 bases, with 9 bases left in between. Germline V gene lookup returns CDR1 MNHEY and CDR2 SVGEGT. The CDR3: CASSYPDREQYV. As DNA, the CDR3 is TGTGCCAGCAGTTACCCCGACAGGGAGCAGTACGTC.

The CDR3 DNA follows: TGTGCCAGCAGCTTAGAGAGCTCAGCTTCACCCCTCCACTTT. It specifies CASSLESSASPLHF. This sequence joins TRBV7-9 and TRBJ1-6, with D unresolved. V gave up 1 base and J gave up 9 bases, with 10 bases separating them. CDR1 is SEHNR, CDR2 FQNEAQ, per germline (reference sequence). CDR3 size: 14 residues.